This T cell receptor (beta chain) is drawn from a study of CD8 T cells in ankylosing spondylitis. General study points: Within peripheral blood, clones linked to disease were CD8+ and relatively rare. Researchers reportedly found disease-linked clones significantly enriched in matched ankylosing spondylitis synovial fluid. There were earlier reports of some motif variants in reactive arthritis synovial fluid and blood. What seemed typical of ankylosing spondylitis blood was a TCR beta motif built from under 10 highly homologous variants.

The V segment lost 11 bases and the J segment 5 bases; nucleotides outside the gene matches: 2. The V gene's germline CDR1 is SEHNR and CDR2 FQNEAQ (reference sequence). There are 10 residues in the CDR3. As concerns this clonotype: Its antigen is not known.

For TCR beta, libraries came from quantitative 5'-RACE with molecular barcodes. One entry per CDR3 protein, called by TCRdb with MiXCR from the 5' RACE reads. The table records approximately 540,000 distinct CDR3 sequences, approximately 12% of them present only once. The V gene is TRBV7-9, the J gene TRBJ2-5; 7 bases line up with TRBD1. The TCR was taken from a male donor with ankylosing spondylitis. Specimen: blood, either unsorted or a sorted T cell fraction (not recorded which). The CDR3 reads CAEQGETQYF. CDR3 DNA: TGTGCCGAACAGGGGGAGACCCAGTACTTC.